This T cell receptor beta chain comes out of a study of blood T cell repertoires in COVID-19. The overall study: Donors in the United States, Italy and Spain gave samples during acute or convalescent COVID-19. The cDNA or gDNA used as material had been derived from T cells, B-cell-depleted T cells, or PBMCs.

Germline values: CDR1 LGHDT, CDR2 YNNKEL (reference sequence). The CDR3 contains 15 residues. V gave up 1 base and J gave up 0 bases, with 10 bases separating them. The method was immunoSEQ multiplex PCR; TCRdb's version includes in-frame clones alone and lacks a portion of them. This table has about 70,000 clones, under 95% appearing once. This TCR came from a human donor in a cohort sampled during active COVID-19. Input material: peripheral blood. V usage is TRBV3-1 (or the pseudogene TRBV3-2) and J usage is TRBJ2-7; D gene unclear. The DNA of the CDR3 is TGTGCCAGCAGCCAAGTTGTGGGCAGCTCCTACGAGCAGTACTTC. As protein: CASSQVVGSSYEQYF.